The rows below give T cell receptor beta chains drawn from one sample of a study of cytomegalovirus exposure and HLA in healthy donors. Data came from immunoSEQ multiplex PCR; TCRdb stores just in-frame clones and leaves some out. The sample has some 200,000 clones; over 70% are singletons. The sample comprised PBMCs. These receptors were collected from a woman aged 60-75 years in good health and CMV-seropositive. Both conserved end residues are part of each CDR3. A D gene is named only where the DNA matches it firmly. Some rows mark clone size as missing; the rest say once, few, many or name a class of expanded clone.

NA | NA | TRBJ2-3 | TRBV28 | TGTGCCAGCAGATACCAGGGCTTGCGCACAGATACGCAGTATTTT | CASRYQGLRTDTQYF
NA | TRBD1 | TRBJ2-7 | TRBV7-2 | TGTGCCAGCAGCTCCCCGGCAGGGGGCGCAGGGGAGCAGTACTTC | CASSSPAGGAGEQYF
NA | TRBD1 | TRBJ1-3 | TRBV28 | TGTGCCAGCAGTTTATTCGGGACAGGGGAGGACACCATATATTTT | CASSLFGTGEDTIYF
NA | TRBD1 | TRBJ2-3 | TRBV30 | TGTGCCTGGAGATGGGGACAGGAGATCACAGATACGCAGTATTTT | CAWRWGQEITDTQYF
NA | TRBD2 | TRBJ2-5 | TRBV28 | TGTGCCAGCAGTTTTCTAGCGGGGGGGTCAGAGACCCAGTACTTC | CASSFLAGGSETQYF
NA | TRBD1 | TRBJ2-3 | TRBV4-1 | TGCGCCAGCAGCCAGGCGACAGGGGTGAGCACAGATACGCAGTATTTT | CASSQATGVSTDTQYF
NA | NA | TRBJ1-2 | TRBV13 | TGTGCCAGCAGCCTACGACTGGATGGCTACACCTTC | CASSLRLDGYTF
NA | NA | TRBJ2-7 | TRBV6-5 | TGTGCCAGCTGGAGTCTCGCGACCTACGAGCAGTACTTC | CASWSLATYEQYF
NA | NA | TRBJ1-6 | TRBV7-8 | TGTGCCAGCAGCTTAGCGATGGGGCAGGTTGGGTCACCCCTCCACTTT | CASSLAMGQVGSPLHF
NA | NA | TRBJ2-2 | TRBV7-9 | TGTGCCAGCAGCCTTTCCGGGGGAGTGGGGAATGCCGGGGAGCTGTTTTTT | CASSLSGGVGNAGELFF
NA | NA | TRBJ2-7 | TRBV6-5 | TGTGCCAGCAGTCGACTCACATCCGAATCCTACGAGCAGTACTTC | CASSRLTSESYEQYF
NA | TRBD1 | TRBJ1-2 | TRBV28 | TGTGCCAGCAGTTCGGGACAGGGGGCAGTTGGCTACACCTTC | CASSSGQGAVGYTF
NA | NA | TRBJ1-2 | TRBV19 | TGTGCCAGTAGTACCGGGGTGGACTATGGCTACACCTTC | CASSTGVDYGYTF
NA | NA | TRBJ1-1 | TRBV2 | TGTGCCAGCAAGACAAGTTTGGACACTGAAGCTTTCTTT | CASKTSLDTEAFF
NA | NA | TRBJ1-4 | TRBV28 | TGTGCCAGCAGTTTGCCCCGGGGAAAACTGTTTTTT | CASSLPRGKLFF
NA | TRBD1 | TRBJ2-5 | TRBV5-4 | TGTGCCAGCAGCCTGGTGGGACAGGGGAAAGAGACCCAGTACTTC | CASSLVGQGKETQYF
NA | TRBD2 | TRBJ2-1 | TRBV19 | TGTGCCAGTAGTATAGGACTAGCGGGAGGGAGATACAATGAGCAGTTCTTC | CASSIGLAGGRYNEQFF
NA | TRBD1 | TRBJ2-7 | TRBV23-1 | TGCGCCAGCCGCTTCAAAGGGGGACAGGGGTTCTACGAGCAGTACTTC | CASRFKGGQGFYEQYF
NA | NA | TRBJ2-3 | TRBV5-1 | TGCGCCAGCAGCGGGGGAGGAGGGACTAGCACAGATACGCAGTATTTT | CASSGGGGTSTDTQYF
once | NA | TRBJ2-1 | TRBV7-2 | TGTGCCAGCAGCCCCCAGAGGAATGAGCAGTTCTTC | CASSPQRNEQFF
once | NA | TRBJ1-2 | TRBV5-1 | TGCGCCAGCACCCGAGACAGGAGAAACTATGGCTACACCTTC | CASTRDRRNYGYTF
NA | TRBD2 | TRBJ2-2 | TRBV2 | TGTGCCAGCAGGATACTAGCGGGAGCCGGGGAGCTGTTTTTT | CASRILAGAGELFF
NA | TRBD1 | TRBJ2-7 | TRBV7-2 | TGTGCCAGCAGCTCGACAGGGATCAGCGAGCAGTACTTC | CASSSTGISEQYF
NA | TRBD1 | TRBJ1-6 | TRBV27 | TGTGCCAGCAGTGTCGGGACAGGGCGTAATTCACCCCTCCACTTT | CASSVGTGRNSPLHF